These T cell receptor beta chains were read from a single sample in a study of identical twins. TCRdb re-analysed the 5' RACE reads in MiXCR, keeping a single row per CDR3 protein. The top ten hold 2.9% of the sample, which has 470,000 or so distinct CDR3 sequences, 20% to 30% seen once. This same sample was also part of a study on T cells expressing NK-cell markers.

Sequenced material: CD4+ T cells sorted from blood. The receptors come from a woman aged 18-30 years in good health. Both conserved end residues are trimmed from each CDR3. Fields, in order: CDR3 protein, J gene, V gene.

CDR3: ASSPIGSSEVQTQY
J: TRBJ2-5
V: TRBV6-1

CDR3: ASSQGGAYNSPLH
J: TRBJ1-6
V: TRBV3-1

CDR3: ASSPLVAGWDLYEQY
J: TRBJ2-7
V: TRBV18

CDR3: ASSWTSGGSDTQY
J: TRBJ2-3
V: TRBV5-5

CDR3: ASSNRKPSGTGVGNIQY
J: TRBJ2-4
V: TRBV21-1

CDR3: ASSQSPLKTQY
J: TRBJ2-5
V: TRBV3-1

CDR3: ASSRGGELF
J: TRBJ2-2
V: TRBV7-3

CDR3: ASSLLGRSTDTQY
J: TRBJ2-3
V: TRBV7-2

CDR3: ASGLSGTDTQY
J: TRBJ2-3
V: TRBV12-5

CDR3: ASSLFGGNEPPLH
J: TRBJ1-6
V: TRBV5-1

CDR3: SARASGRSYEQY
J: TRBJ2-7
V: TRBV20-1

CDR3: ASSLMAGGYNEQF
J: TRBJ2-1
V: TRBV7-6

CDR3: ASSLGDSNLRPQH
J: TRBJ1-5
V: TRBV28

CDR3: ASGEYNEQF
J: TRBJ2-1
V: TRBV11-2

CDR3: SARDPGLPAPSYEQY
J: TRBJ2-7
V: TRBV20-1

CDR3: ASSQQQGNEQF
J: TRBJ2-1
V: TRBV7-6

CDR3: ASSTTRTLNYGYT
J: TRBJ1-2
V: TRBV18

CDR3: ASSLLGGSEAF
J: TRBJ1-1
V: TRBV12-3/TRBV12-4

CDR3: ASSVTSGRSSSYNEQF
J: TRBJ2-1
V: TRBV9

CDR3: ASSLDSAGELF
J: TRBJ2-2
V: TRBV5-1

CDR3: AWEVAGGPGELF
J: TRBJ2-2
V: TRBV30

CDR3: ATSPGQGNNEQF
J: TRBJ2-1
V: TRBV24-1

CDR3: ATSREKGANTEAF
J: TRBJ1-1
V: TRBV15

CDR3: ASSPRQNYGYT
J: TRBJ1-2
V: TRBV12-3/TRBV12-4

CDR3: ASSSGSGPTPGNTIY
J: TRBJ1-3
V: TRBV5-1

CDR3: ASSLGTQGYTEAF
J: TRBJ1-1
V: TRBV11-2

CDR3: SAPGLPGRKETQY
J: TRBJ2-5
V: TRBV20-1

CDR3: ASSPGKVQGYT
J: TRBJ1-2
V: TRBV18

CDR3: ASSGWREATDTQY
J: TRBJ2-3
V: TRBV7-2

CDR3: ASSPTPFGEQF
J: TRBJ2-1
V: TRBV12-3/TRBV12-4

CDR3: ASSLSSLTDTQY
J: TRBJ2-3
V: TRBV7-9

CDR3: ASSVGSFGTQY
J: TRBJ2-5
V: TRBV7-2

CDR3: ASSPKRWDRDNEQF
J: TRBJ2-1
V: TRBV7-9

CDR3: ASSPTSSGSSTDTQY
J: TRBJ2-3
V: TRBV4-3

CDR3: ASSLGGGPEAF
J: TRBJ1-1
V: TRBV7-8

CDR3: ASSLISGVSIYGYT
J: TRBJ1-2
V: TRBV12-3/TRBV12-4

CDR3: SATRADSSYEQY
J: TRBJ2-7
V: TRBV20-1

CDR3: ASSLRPSLSSYNEQF
J: TRBJ2-1
V: TRBV7-6

CDR3: ASSLGRRIEQY
J: TRBJ2-7
V: TRBV6-2/TRBV6-3

CDR3: ASRPGKTGLGSSEQF
J: TRBJ2-1
V: TRBV6-1

CDR3: ASTTGPAVQY
J: TRBJ2-4
V: TRBV6-2/TRBV6-3

CDR3: ASTLGGGQLGTQY
J: TRBJ2-5
V: TRBV12-3/TRBV12-4

CDR3: ASRAQGIGNEKLF
J: TRBJ1-4
V: TRBV12-3/TRBV12-4

CDR3: ASTQAGGQPQH
J: TRBJ1-5
V: TRBV12-3/TRBV12-4

CDR3: SVTKNTGVDEQF
J: TRBJ2-1
V: TRBV29-1

CDR3: ASSPGQSNSGNTIY
J: TRBJ1-3
V: TRBV3-1

CDR3: ASSSSLAGGNEQY
J: TRBJ2-7
V: TRBV6-2/TRBV6-3

CDR3: ASSIPGASETQY
J: TRBJ2-5
V: TRBV9

CDR3: ASSLSGRVVGELF
J: TRBJ2-2
V: TRBV9

CDR3: ASSLVGTSNEKLF
J: TRBJ1-4
V: TRBV7-9

CDR3: SARDGGLPYTGELF
J: TRBJ2-2
V: TRBV20-1

CDR3: ASSQAPHSNQPQH
J: TRBJ1-5
V: TRBV3-1

CDR3: ARESSGSSYNEQF
J: TRBJ2-1
V: TRBV5-8